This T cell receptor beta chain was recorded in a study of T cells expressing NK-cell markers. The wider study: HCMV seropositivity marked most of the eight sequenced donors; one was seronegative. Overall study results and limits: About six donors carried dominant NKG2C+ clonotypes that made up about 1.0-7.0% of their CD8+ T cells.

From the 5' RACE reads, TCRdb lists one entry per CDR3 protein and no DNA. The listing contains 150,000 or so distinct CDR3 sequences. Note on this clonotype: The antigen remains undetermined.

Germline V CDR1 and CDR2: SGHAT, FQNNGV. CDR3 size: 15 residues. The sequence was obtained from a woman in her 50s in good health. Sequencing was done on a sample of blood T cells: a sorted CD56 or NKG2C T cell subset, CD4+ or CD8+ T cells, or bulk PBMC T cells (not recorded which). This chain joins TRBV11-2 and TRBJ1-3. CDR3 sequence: CASSLEVDSGNTIYF.